This entry describes one T cell receptor (beta chain). What it recognizes is unknown. Libraries were prepared by immunoSEQ multiplex PCR; TCRdb keeps only in-frame clonotypes and omits some of them. The data show about 38,000 clones, with more than 75% seen just once and less than 6.5% held by the top ten. These data are taken from a study of a mutant IDH1 vaccine in newly diagnosed glioma. Overall study context: Patients underwent eight vaccinations, which took place in weeks 1, 3, 5, 7, 11, 15, 19 and 23. Vaccine administration was initiated 4-6 weeks following radiotherapy alone, or with temozolomide cycles. Before enrollment, the patients had been treated with radiotherapy alone, temozolomide alone, or both together. Most of them had received both.

As for time point: week 5, during vaccination. Doses of 300 ug of mutant IDH1 20-mer peptide were given with topical imiquimod. Study-wide results and limits: Pseudoprogression showed no apparent link to changes in top peripheral T cell clonotypes.

The germline CDR1 and CDR2 sequences are SNHLY and FYNNEI. There are 14 residues in the CDR3. Trimming removed 7 bases from V and 4 bases from J, with 16 bases in between. The sequence derives from a man aged 35 to 55 with glioma. Sequenced material: PBMCs, taken from a glioma patient whose treatment included an IDH1 peptide vaccine. V is TRBV2 and J is TRBJ1-2, with D perhaps matching TRBD1 (5 bases). The CDR3 loop is CASIYSGRSYGYTF. DNA for the CDR3: TGTGCCAGCATCTATTCAGGGCGCTCCTATGGCTACACCTTC. Full variable domain (outside the CDR3, taken from reference TRBV2 and TRBJ1-2): EPEVTQTPSHQVTQMGQEVILRCVPISNHLYFYWYRQILGQKVEFLVSFYNNEISEKSEIFDDQFSVERPDGSNFTLKIRSTKLEDSAMYFCASIYSGRSYGYTFGSGTRLTVV.